This T cell receptor beta chain derives from a study of OX40 agonist ivuxolimab in advanced cancers. As for the study in general: From 23 to 79 years was the age range, with a mean of around 60 years, and around 84% were male. Study observations and caveats: CD4+ T cells averaged fewer expanded clones than CD8+ T cells.

Generated by immunoSEQ multiplex PCR, the TCRdb table keeps only in-frame clones and is missing some. The sample yields around 30,000 clones, 90% seen once. This clone was recorded only once. No antigen is known for it. The clonotype comes from an adult with an advanced solid tumor such as melanoma, head and neck, liver or kidney cancer. Material: CD4+ or CD8+ T cells sorted from blood, obtained in a trial of the OX40 agonist ivuxolimab.

As DNA, the CDR3 is TGTGCCAGCAGCAGCCTTGGACCGGAGCAGTACTTC. This sequence encodes CASSSLGPEQYF. The chain couples TRBV9 to TRBJ2-7; D ambiguous. Germline values: CDR1 SGDLS, CDR2 YYNGEE. This CDR3 has 12 residues. Trimming removed 4 bases from V and 7 bases from J, with 12 bases in between.